Sequencing of this T cell receptor (beta chain) was carried out in a study of cytomegalovirus exposure and HLA in healthy donors (TCRdb year 2017). Broadly, across the study: According to an earlier analysis of 587 of the donors, roughly 180 million T cells yielded roughly 100 million unique TCR beta sequences and about 300 Gb of sequence data. The study aimed to test whether cataloging public T cell receptors could reveal signatures of past pathogen exposure. Four to six DR-DQ haplotypes were handled as single units for association and clustering because linkage in the cohort was strong. A later genetic analysis took genome-wide SNP genotypes for about 60% of the roughly 670 donors and used that subset as a discovery cohort. The number of donors typed differed by locus, with roughly 629-640 for A, B, C, DRB1 and DQB1, around 560 for DQA1, under 610 for DPA1, and approximately 470 for DPB1. Donor age, sex, ethnicity and CMV serostatus were collected together with the repertoire data. Across 300 to 400 genotyped donors of the cohort, an average of approximately 200,000 unique TCR beta nucleotide sequences per donor were sequenced, and roughly 20% of those sequences were non-productive. Every repertoire in the discovery cohort had been generated on one and the same sequencing platform. A separate validation cohort of 90 to 150 different subjects was used in addition to the roughly 620-subject first cohort. The genetic ancestry cluster associated with self-reported Caucasian donors included 65% to 90% of the roughly 360 genotyped donors. In a later analysis, previously published TCR beta repertoires from 600 to 850 donors were re-analyzed and high-resolution HLA genotyping was added so that TCR occurrence patterns could be studied. In the later analysis, no new phenotypic data were used to find candidate immune exposures; instead, reliance was placed on TCR beta sequences and their occurrence across donors. Roughly 300 gigabases of sequencing data and 80 million or so unique TCR sequences were included in an early release covering about 700 HLA-typed donors. High-throughput TCR immunosequencing, statistical association of individual TCRs with disease status, and machine learning were combined to predict cytomegalovirus infection status. An earlier analysis of some 500 of the donors used high-throughput TCR beta sequencing to judge whether each TCR beta V gene segment behaved as functional or pseudogenic. The study used immunosequencing to profile the T cell repertoires of more than 650 subjects and linked those repertoires to cytomegalovirus serostatus. Both class I and class II loci were covered by HLA typing, at four-digit resolution. What the work shows at the level of the full study, not this receptor alone: Broadly in line with IMGT annotations, most TCR beta V segments showed up in productive rearrangements about 87% or about 30% of the time in an earlier analysis of a few hundred of the donors. Only TCR beta chains were sequenced in this cohort, and the absence of alpha or paired-chain data limited detectable features. Because some donors lacked HLA typing at each locus, the association tests relied only on the typed subset. Correlated functional status among segregating V segments might be attributable to linkage disequilibrium, but an unknown experimental factor could not be ruled out. In a later analysis, the rate of TCR association differed among HLA loci, with DRB1 alleles having the most associated TCRs and HLA-C alleles having the fewest. In both the original and validation cohorts, the classifier was reported to diagnose cytomegalovirus status with high specificity and sensitivity. Some IMGT-functional V segments, including TRBV6-2 and TRBV6-3, could not be told apart with the 87-base-pair reads, so those segments were excluded. Because counts were too low, some 17 rarely observed V segments, including chromosome 9 orphons, were excluded from the earlier analysis of under 650 of the donors. According to a later genetic analysis, donors in an Asian-associated ancestry cluster had fewer N-insertions in productive TCRs than the approximately 630-donor mean. Several of the top co-occurrence clusters appeared to be linked to parvovirus B19, influenza, CMV and Epstein-Barr virus, according to a later analysis. Specific HLA alleles were associated with over 15,000 TCR beta sequences at a false discovery rate of 0.05 in a later analysis. For the cohort, immune exposure information was limited to CMV serostatus. A further reported finding was that TCR beta sequences accurately predicted the HLA-A and HLA-B alleles for most subjects in the first cohort. The study listed 150 to 200 TCR beta chains as associated with cytomegalovirus. Roughly uniform sequencing depth across donors was assumed in presence/absence analyses, although this assumption may not hold. In a later analysis, HLA-associated TCR beta chains showed more clonal expansion and lower generation probabilities than non-associated chains that were equally common. According to a later analysis, most CMV-associated TCR beta chains appeared to be HLA-restricted, and the HLA associations seemed to be driven largely by CMV exposure. An association between a missense DCLRE1C variant and V-gene and J-gene trimming of TCR beta chains was found in a later genetic analysis and replicated in an independent cohort. Across donors, most TCR sequences were observed very rarely, whereas some public TCRs were present in many individuals. According to the authors, the approach could potentially be generalized to other disease states and immunological phenotypes. A few of the identified cytomegalovirus-associated TCR beta chains were confirmed in vitro to be specific for cytomegalovirus antigens. A cluster of highly shared sequence variants was judged likely to be a technical artifact of the sequencing pipeline. Strong co-occurrence of HLA alleles, especially DR and DQ, made assigning TCR associations to individual alleles difficult.

The cohort was made up of under 800 healthy bone marrow donors. All cohort members were sampled while nominally healthy, although unrecorded immune exposures were likely present. The donor was CMV seropositive and was included in the group of almost 300 seropositive cohort members. Every donor gave a peripheral blood sample, and the peripheral blood mononuclear cells from that sample were used for TCR beta sequencing. The Qiagen DNeasy Blood Extraction Kit was used to extract genomic DNA from the blood cell samples. The method was the immunoSEQ multiplex PCR assay. The multiplex PCR relied on a mix of 60 forward primers for TCR Vbeta segments and 13 reverse primers for TCR Jbeta segments. Amplification of the CDR3 region of rearranged TCR beta genes was performed with a multiplex PCR assay on genomic DNA. Amplified TCR beta libraries were sequenced as 87-base-pair reads on the Illumina HiSeq System. The study's own analysis went as follows. In a later analysis, tens of millions of unique TCR beta chains were counted across the roughly 610 repertoires, and roughly 9.9 million of these chains were shared by at least two donors. To remove PCR and sequencing errors, raw reads were error-corrected and collapsed into unique sequences using a nearest-neighbor algorithm that merged closely related sequences. To assign V, D and J gene segments, CDR3 sequences were aligned to IMGT reference sequences. Each retained sequence needed at least a six-nucleotide match to both a V gene segment and a J gene segment. Rearrangements were classified as productive when the CDR3 lacked stop codons and remained in frame with V and J, and all other rearrangements were classified as non-productive. Following IMGT convention, CDR3 was defined as the stretch from the second conserved V-encoded cysteine up to the conserved J-encoded phenylalanine. The earlier analysis of about 590 of the donors excluded sequences that lacked an unambiguous match to a single V gene segment. In an earlier analysis of several hundred of the donors, V segments were called functional above 56.7% productive rearrangements and were called segregating when the between-donor standard deviation exceeded 5%. A statistical classification framework was built for diagnosing cytomegalovirus status from the catalog of TCR beta chain sequences. A later analysis assigned V and J genes by comparing TCR nucleotide sequences with IMGT/GENE-DB human TR gene sequences. The TCRdist pipeline was used in a later analysis to assign CDR3 sequences and most-parsimonious VDJ recombination scenarios. In a later analysis, every TCR beta chain was defined by the combination of its CDR3 amino acid sequence and its V-gene family, and reads without a unique V-gene family were dropped. To address suspected cross-contamination and a sequencing artifact, a later analysis removed approximately 590 highly shared, low-generation-probability nucleotide sequences. In a later analysis, a clonal expansion index was calculated for each public chain from normalized within-repertoire ranks of inferred template counts. In a later analysis, generation probabilities were computed with a VDJ recombination model fitted to out-of-frame rearrangements, and the resulting probabilities were checked against IGoR. A later analysis scored TCR-TCR, TCR-HLA and TCR-CMV co-occurrence with hypergeometric tests, applying a repertoire-size bias correction to TCR pairs. In a later analysis, false discovery rates were estimated by permuting HLA or CMV assignments 20 times. In a later analysis, co-occurring TCRs were grouped with DBSCAN, and TCRdist sequence similarity was added when clustering was performed within HLA-allele-positive subsets. Co-occurrence clustering excluded repertoires with fewer than 30,000 or more than 120,000 public chains, plus five with anomalous nucleotide sharing. TCRdb provides this immuneACCESS table in a form limited to in-frame rearrangements. Some clones are lacking; in checked studies, under half of them reflect an unresolved V gene, and why the rest are absent is not known. For V, J and clone size, that table is used; D and trimming come from the DNA. In this sample the table shows 90,000 to 150,000 clones, 75% to 80% of which occur a single time. Less than 4% of the sample is held by the ten biggest clonotypes.

The CDR3 starts with the cysteine, ends with the phenylalanine, and has 18 residues. Of all the DNA, just the CDR3 is kept, 54 bases in frame from base 1. Unmatched junction bases come to 13, with V trimmed by 5 bases and J by 6 bases. CDR1 and CDR2, looked up from the germline V gene (reference sequence), are PRHDT and FYEKMQ. For this clone: Its antigen is unknown. No base quality values were provided; no much bigger clone lies one nucleotide off.

What was sequenced was PBMCs. The TCR sequence derives from a woman in her 30s in good health and CMV-seropositive. Here the chain combines TRBV13 and TRBJ1-4; 12 bases in the middle match TRBD1. The CDR3 amino acid sequence is: CASSRQRDRGRWDEKLFF. The nucleotides are TGTGCCAGCAGCCGCCAGAGGGACAGGGGGCGTTGGGATGAAAAACTGTTTTTT.